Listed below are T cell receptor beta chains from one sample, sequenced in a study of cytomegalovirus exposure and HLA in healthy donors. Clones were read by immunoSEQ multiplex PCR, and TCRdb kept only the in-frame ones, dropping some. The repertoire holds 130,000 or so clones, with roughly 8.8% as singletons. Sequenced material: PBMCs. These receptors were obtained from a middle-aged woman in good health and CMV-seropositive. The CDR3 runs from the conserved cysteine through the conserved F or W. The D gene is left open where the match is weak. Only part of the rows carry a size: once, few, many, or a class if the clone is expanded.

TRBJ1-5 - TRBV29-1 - CSVEVQKNQPQHF TGCAGCGTTGAAGTACAGAAAAATCAGCCCCAGCATTTT
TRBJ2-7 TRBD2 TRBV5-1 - CASSRLRTSEIYEQYF TGCGCCAGCAGCCGACTTCGGACTAGCGAAATTTACGAGCAGTACTTC
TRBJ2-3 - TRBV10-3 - CAISEVSGIGTDTQYF TGTGCCATCAGTGAGGTCTCAGGGATAGGCACAGATACGCAGTATTTT
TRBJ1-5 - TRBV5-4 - CASSLAQEGNQPQHF TGTGCCAGCAGCTTGGCTCAGGAAGGCAATCAGCCCCAGCATTTT
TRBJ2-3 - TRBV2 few CASSDKRATDTQYF TGTGCCAGCAGTGATAAGCGAGCCACAGATACGCAGTATTTT
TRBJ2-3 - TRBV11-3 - CASSLGGPASTDTQYF TGTGCCAGCAGCTTAGGGGGGCCAGCTAGCACAGATACGCAGTATTTT
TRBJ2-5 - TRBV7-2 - CASSLAAGALQETQYF TGTGCCAGCAGCTTAGCAGCAGGGGCGCTCCAAGAGACCCAGTACTTC
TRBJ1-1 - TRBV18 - CASSEGRRTEAFF TGTGCCAGCTCCGAGGGCAGGAGGACTGAAGCTTTCTTT
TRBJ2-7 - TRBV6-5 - CASRGGYYEQYF TGTGCCAGCAGGGGGGGTTACTACGAGCAGTACTTC
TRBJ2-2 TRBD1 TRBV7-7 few CASSLVPGGNTGELFF TGTGCCAGCAGCTTAGTCCCAGGGGGGAACACCGGGGAGCTGTTTTTT
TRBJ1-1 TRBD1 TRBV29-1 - CRAGTGYGNTEAFF TGCAGAGCCGGGACAGGGTATGGGAACACTGAAGCTTTCTTT
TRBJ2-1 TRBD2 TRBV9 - CASSQQPMTSGGPYNEQFF TGTGCCAGCAGTCAACAACCGATGACTAGCGGGGGGCCCTACAATGAGCAGTTCTTC
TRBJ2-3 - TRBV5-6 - CASSLEVRGTDTQYF TGTGCCAGCAGCTTGGAAGTCAGGGGCACAGATACGCAGTATTTT
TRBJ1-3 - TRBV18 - CASSDNSGNTIYF TGTGCCAGCTCGGACAACTCTGGAAACACCATATATTTT
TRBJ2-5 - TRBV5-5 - CASSLIRQGETQYF TGTGCCAGCAGCTTGATTCGGCAGGGGGAGACCCAGTACTTC
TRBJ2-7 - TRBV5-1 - CASSLVGGTITNEQYF TGCGCCAGCAGCTTGGTTGGGGGGACCATCACGAACGAGCAGTACTTC
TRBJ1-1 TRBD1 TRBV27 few CASRRTPGTGVTNEAFF TGTGCCAGCAGGCGAACCCCCGGGACAGGGGTCACGAATGAAGCTTTCTTT
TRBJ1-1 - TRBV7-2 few CASSLKSGEAFF TGTGCCAGCAGCTTAAAGTCAGGGGAAGCTTTCTTT
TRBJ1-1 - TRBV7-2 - CASTLRAETEAFF TGTGCCAGCACCCTCAGGGCAGAAACAGAAGCTTTCTTT
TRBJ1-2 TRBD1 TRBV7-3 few CASSNRGGYGYTF TGTGCCAGCTCGAACAGGGGAGGTTATGGCTACACCTTC
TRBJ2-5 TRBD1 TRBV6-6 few CASNDRAGEETQYF TGTGCCAGCAACGACAGGGCAGGGGAAGAGACCCAGTACTTC
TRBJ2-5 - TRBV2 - CASSDQSATQYF TGTGCCAGCAGTGACCAGTCTGCGACCCAGTACTTC
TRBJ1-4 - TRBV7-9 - CASSPWPSLEKLFF TGTGCCAGCAGCCCCTGGCCTTCTCTTGAAAAACTGTTTTTT
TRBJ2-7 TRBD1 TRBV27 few CASSFGTGFYEQYF TGTGCCAGCAGTTTTGGGACAGGGTTCTACGAGCAGTACTTC
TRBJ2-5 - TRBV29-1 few CSVERINNQETQYF TGCAGCGTTGAGAGGATTAACAACCAAGAGACCCAGTACTTC
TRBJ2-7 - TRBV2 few CASDLGRGREQYF TGTGCCAGCGACTTGGGGCGGGGGCGGGAGCAGTACTTC
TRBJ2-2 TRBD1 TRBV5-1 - CASSPDRGNGELFF TGCGCCAGCAGCCCGGACAGGGGGAACGGGGAGCTGTTTTTT
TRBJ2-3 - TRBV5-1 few CASGNRVGTDTQYF TGCGCCAGCGGAAACAGGGTAGGGACAGATACGCAGTATTTT
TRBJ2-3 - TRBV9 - CASSPGGAESTDTQYF TGTGCCAGCAGCCCAGGAGGGGCGGAGAGCACAGATACGCAGTATTTT
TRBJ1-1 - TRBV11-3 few CASSLPAEAFF TGTGCCAGCAGCTTACCGGCTGAAGCTTTCTTT
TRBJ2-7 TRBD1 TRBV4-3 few CASSQAAGTGGYQQYF TGCGCCAGCAGCCAAGCTGCTGGGACAGGGGGTTACCAGCAGTACTTC
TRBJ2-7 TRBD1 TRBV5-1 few CASSQGQPPNEQYF TGCGCCAGCAGCCAGGGACAGCCTCCTAACGAGCAGTACTTC
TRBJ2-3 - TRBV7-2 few CASSLGRPTDTQYF TGTGCCAGCAGCTTAGGGCGGCCCACAGATACGCAGTATTTT
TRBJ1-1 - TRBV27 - CASRLQGDSTEAFF TGTGCCAGCAGGCTCCAGGGCGATAGCACTGAAGCTTTCTTT
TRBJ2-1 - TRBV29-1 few CSALGRETYNEQFF TGCAGCGCTCTCGGGCGGGAAACCTACAATGAGCAGTTCTTC